The 10 T cell receptor beta chains in this list originate from one sample, sequenced in a study of cytomegalovirus exposure and HLA in healthy donors. Clones were read by immunoSEQ multiplex PCR, and TCRdb kept only the in-frame ones, dropping some. The table shows over 250,000 clones, with roughly nine tenths occurring only once. Sequenced: PBMCs. The receptors here all came from a woman in her 30s in good health and CMV-seropositive.

The V and J genes are TRBV27 and TRBJ2-4, with TRBD2 identical over 14 bases. This CDR3 is built from 19 residues. The V segment lost 6 bases and the J segment 1 base; nucleotides outside the gene matches: 11. Germline assignment: CDR1 MNHEY and CDR2 SMNVEV (reference sequence). The CDR3 spells CASRRTGLAGELAKNIQYF. CDR3 DNA sequence: TGTGCCAGCAGAAGAACGGGACTAGCGGGAGAGCTTGCCAAAAACATTCAGTACTTC.

V is TRBV23-1 and J is TRBJ1-5, with a weak D call TRBD1 (6 bases). TRBV23-1 is recorded as an ORF, its role being uncertain. The CDR3 sequence is 16 residues long. Trimming took off 10 bases at V and 0 bases at J, with 19 bases between the two ends. The CDR3 region is CAKSSGTCFSNQPQHF. Written as DNA, the CDR3 is TGCGCCAAAAGCTCAGGGACATGCTTTAGCAATCAGCCCCAGCATTTT.

The gene calls are TRBV28 and TRBJ1-2; maybe TRBD1 (5 bases). Germline CDR1 is MDHEN and CDR2 is SYDVKM. The CDR3 length is 14 residues. V shed 6 bases and J shed 5 bases, with 16 bases lying between them. The CDR3 nucleotides read TGTGCCAGCAGCGACCCGGGGCCGAGGTATGGCTACACCTTC. Encoded protein: CASSDPGPRYGYTF.

The genes are TRBV7-8 and TRBJ2-7; no clear D gene. This CDR3 contains 14 residues. Germline CDR1 SGHVS, CDR2 FQNEAQ. V lost 8 bases, J lost 4 bases, and 18 bases lay in between. CDR3 loop: CASGNDLVQYEQYF. In nucleotides, the CDR3 is TGTGCCAGCGGGAACGATCTGGTGCAATACGAGCAGTACTTC. The full variable domain, its missing parts supplied by reference TRBV7-8 and TRBJ2-7, is GAGVSQSPRYKVAKRGQDVALRCDPISGHVSLFWYQQALGQGPEFLTYFQNEAQLDKSGLPSDRFFAERPEGSVSTLKIQRTQQEDSAVYLCASGNDLVQYEQYFGPGTRLTVT.

The rearrangement uses TRBV5-6 and TRBJ2-7; 13 nucleotides match TRBD2. The CDR3 consists of 16 residues. Germline assignment: CDR1 SGHDT and CDR2 YYEEEE. Losses at the gene ends were 0 bases for V and 2 bases for J; bases not matched to a gene: 2. CDR3 amino acids: CASSLGGLAGTYEQYF. As DNA, the CDR3 is TGTGCCAGCAGCTTGGGGGGACTAGCGGGGACCTACGAGCAGTACTTC.

The chain links TRBV28 to TRBJ1-5, with unresolved D. Trimming took 4 bases from V and 0 from J, leaving 16 bases between them. The germline CDR1 and CDR2 sequences are MDHEN and SYDVKM. The CDR3 is 17 residues long. CDR3 sequence (DNA): TGTGCCAGCAGTTCCGGACGCCCCCGGGGTAGCAATCAGCCCCAGCATTTT. Amino acids: CASSSGRPRGSNQPQHF.

Note on this clone: Other DNA sequences in the sample encode the same CDR3. The chain recombines TRBV27 with TRBJ2-7, with D possibly matching TRBD1 (5 bases). This CDR3 spans 13 amino acids. Germline V gene sequence: CDR1 MNHEY, CDR2 SMNVEV (reference sequence). The V end lost 2 bases, the J end lost 0 bases, and 5 bases lay between the germline ends. The CDR3 sequence is CASSLGASYEQYF. CDR3 DNA: TGTGCCAGCAGTTTAGGGGCCTCCTACGAGCAGTACTTC.

V gene TRBV11-2 combines with J gene TRBJ2-3; tentative D call: TRBD2 (6 bases). Trimming left V 5 bases short and J 0 bases short, with 18 bases between. The CDR3 runs 17 residues. The germline CDR1 and CDR2 sequences are SGHAT and FQNNGV. In DNA form, the CDR3 reads TGTGCCAGCAGCCTCCAACCCTGGGAGGATAGCACAGATACGCAGTATTTT. This codes for CASSLQPWEDSTDTQYF.

J is TRBJ1-5 and V is TRBV6-1; D unclear. Germline values: CDR1 MNHNS, CDR2 SASEGT. The CDR3 consists of 15 residues. V lost 4 bases, J lost 1 base, and 11 bases lay in between. CDR3 in DNA: TGTGCCAGCAGTGGTTTACAAACCAGCAATCAGCCCCAGCATTTT. Residues: CASSGLQTSNQPQHF.

Here the CDR3 reads CATSRVHTSGNTIYF. CDR3 sequence (DNA): TGTGCCACCAGCAGAGTCCATACCTCTGGAAACACCATATATTTT. The V call is TRBV15, the J call TRBJ1-3; no clear D gene. Trimming took 1 base from V and 0 from J, leaving 7 bases between them. The CDR3 consists of 15 residues. Germline CDR1 is LNHNV and CDR2 is YYDKDF (reference sequence).